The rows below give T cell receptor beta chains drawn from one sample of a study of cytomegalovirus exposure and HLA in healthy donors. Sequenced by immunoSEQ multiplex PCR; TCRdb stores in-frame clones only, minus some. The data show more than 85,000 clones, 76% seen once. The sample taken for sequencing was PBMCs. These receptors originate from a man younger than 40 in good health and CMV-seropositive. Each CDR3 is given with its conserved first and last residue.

cdr3_aa: CSVTAFTGELFF; v_call: TRBV29-1
cdr3_aa: CASSPTGRIPGDTF; v_call: TRBV18
cdr3_aa: CAISETGGDQPQHF; v_call: TRBV10-3
cdr3_aa: CASSQEQLGTQYF; v_call: TRBV4-3
cdr3_aa: CASSLGPSGGQETQYF; v_call: TRBV5-1
cdr3_aa: CSVPKMTGTSVYNEQFF; v_call: TRBV29-1
cdr3_aa: CASSLGGEYNEQFF; v_call: TRBV5-1
cdr3_aa: CASSQQGHQETQYF; v_call: TRBV6-5
cdr3_aa: CASSPLVSNQPQHF; v_call: TRBV19
cdr3_aa: CASNPAGHQETQYF; v_call: TRBV27
cdr3_aa: CASSPGQGKGATNEKLFF; v_call: TRBV18
cdr3_aa: CASSQPEGGPSPLHF; v_call: TRBV4-2
cdr3_aa: CASNVGGKTQYF; v_call: TRBV2
cdr3_aa: CASSLGDRGIYAYNEQFF; v_call: TRBV7-9
cdr3_aa: CASSLTPGNGETQYF; v_call: TRBV7-9
cdr3_aa: CASSSGHLYEQYF; v_call: TRBV19
cdr3_aa: CASSNWDRGIHEQYF; v_call: TRBV7-9
cdr3_aa: CASSLTGEGETQYF; v_call: TRBV9
cdr3_aa: CASSAGTSNTEAFF; v_call: TRBV13
cdr3_aa: CAISESKYRQGLHNEQFF; v_call: TRBV10-3
cdr3_aa: CASSEEDRSNQPQHF; v_call: TRBV2
cdr3_aa: CASSEDGSYQQETQYF; v_call: TRBV27
cdr3_aa: CASSPGTTYNEQFF; v_call: TRBV11-2
cdr3_aa: CASRTDGYTEAFF; v_call: TRBV6-1
cdr3_aa: CASSQAGQITEAFF; v_call: TRBV4-1
cdr3_aa: CASSGGREGDEQYF; v_call: TRBV2
cdr3_aa: CSARFADTQYF; v_call: TRBV20-1
cdr3_aa: CASSPQTGTGTYNEQFF; v_call: TRBV18
cdr3_aa: CASSLVLAGGKETQYF; v_call: TRBV7-2
cdr3_aa: CASSRGQGGEKLFF; v_call: TRBV6-1
cdr3_aa: CASSHRGFGFGGYTF; v_call: TRBV5-6
cdr3_aa: CASRAGQASGPQHF; v_call: TRBV28
cdr3_aa: CASSDPPTSEGNEQFF; v_call: TRBV9
cdr3_aa: CASSLAGAYEQYF; v_call: TRBV28
cdr3_aa: CASRTGTGYINEQFF; v_call: TRBV6-1
cdr3_aa: CASSPGEQETQYF; v_call: TRBV18
cdr3_aa: CASWANTGELFF; v_call: TRBV28
cdr3_aa: CASSLGVGAGGMTDTQYF; v_call: TRBV28
cdr3_aa: CASSPQGANTEAFF; v_call: TRBV9
cdr3_aa: CASSPGMGQGGYNEQFF; v_call: TRBV5-1
cdr3_aa: CASSLVRGRDEQYF; v_call: TRBV7-8
cdr3_aa: CASRSGGAGAYGYTF; v_call: TRBV6-1
cdr3_aa: CASSLGEGSGNQPQHF; v_call: TRBV7-2
cdr3_aa: CASRGSGEAPYEQYF; v_call: TRBV7-9
cdr3_aa: CASSPLGRPGAYEQCF; v_call: TRBV4-2
cdr3_aa: CASSFGTSGSETQYF; v_call: TRBV11-2
cdr3_aa: CASVGGVVDQPQHF; v_call: TRBV6-6